This entry features one T cell receptor beta chain sequence. This clonotype was found many times. The antigen this receptor binds is unknown. Per-nucleotide qualities are absent, and no much larger clonotype sits a single base away. The data belong to a study of neurological immune-mediated disorders (dated by TCRdb to about 2019). Turning to the overall study: Peripheral blood TCR-beta repertoires from patients with HTLV-I-associated myelopathy (HAM/TSP), patients with multiple sclerosis, and healthy controls were compared in the study using UMI-based sequencing. The 95 to 120 TCR-beta libraries included longitudinal samples, technical triplicates and paired sorted CD4+ and CD8+ T-cell subsets alongside PBMC samples. Of the 68 subjects in the cohort, around 15 were HAM/TSP patients, approximately 34 were multiple sclerosis patients, and some 20 were healthy controls. Paper-wide results and their limitations: No identical CDR3 amino acid sequences were found to be shared among expanded clones across subjects, suggesting that TCR-beta repertoires were private in all groups. TCR clonal expansion was highest in HAM/TSP patients and lowest in MS patients, with MS patients falling below even healthy controls.

Measured from the cysteine to the phenylalanine, the CDR3 is 14 residues long. The only DNA kept is the CDR3, 42 bases in frame from the first base. Trimming takes 0 bases off V and 6 bases off J; junction bases not matched to a gene: 6. The CDR1 and CDR2 encoded by the germline V gene (reference sequence) are DFQATT and SNEGSKA. Blood bank volunteers in Maryland, USA served as the healthy controls. For sorted-subset TCR libraries, some 950,000 sorted CD4+ or CD8+ T cells were used. PBMCs were separated from peripheral blood using Ficoll-Hypaque density gradient centrifugation and then cryopreserved in liquid nitrogen. The study also sequenced paired sorted CD4+ and CD8+ subsets from healthy controls, HAM/TSP patients and MS patients. cDNA was synthesized by template-switch 5'RACE using a primer with a 10-nucleotide random unique molecular identifier that tagged each TCR transcript. Every sequencing run covered 15-18 subjects and yielded more than 180 million TCR-beta sequences. Total RNA was extracted with the RNeasy kit. TCR-beta VDJ regions were amplified with primers for the TCR constant region and the 5'RACE anchor, using the KAPA Real-time Library Amplification kit. Sample indexes and Illumina adaptors were added in a first PCR, and a second PCR then increased library yield. The roughly 650 bp TCR product was size-selected on a 2% E-gel SizeSelection system after Ampure bead purification. Library quality was checked on a Bioanalyzer, concentration was measured with Qubit, and libraries were quantified with the Kapa Library Quantification kit before pooling. Libraries were sequenced paired-end 2 x 150 bp on an Illumina HiSeq 2500. To increase sequence diversity, roughly 24-30% phiX was spiked into each library pool. The published analysis was carried out like this. The quality-filtered reads were processed with the UMI-based MiGEC pipeline, whose error correction step removed more than 90% of the raw TCR sequences. VDJ genes were aligned to IMGT germline references, and clonotypes were defined by unique CDR3 amino acid sequence plus V-J genes. VDJtools evaluated clonal expansion, Shannon diversity and CDR3 relatedness (CalcPairwiseDistances, ClusterSamples); CLCbio workbench built phylogenetic trees. Using coefficient-of-variation modelling across technical triplicates, the study counted a clone as expanded if it had at least 8 unique UMIs. TCRdb cleaned the public reads at Q25 with fastp, built clones with MiXCR and kept in-frame beta chains. Rows merge per CDR3 protein into single entries with the most common DNA and genes. These V and J calls originate from TCRdb's pipeline instead of the authors' own analysis. The sample profile shows about 38,000 distinct CDR3 sequences; approximately 4.4% of them were found once. Roughly 9% of the sample goes to the ten largest clones.

This TCR was recovered from a man between 18 and 29 years old in good health. Recombination joined TRBV20-1 with TRBJ2-3, with 7 middle bases fitting TRBD1. The specimen sequenced was CD4+ T cells from blood. The CDR3 here reads CSAREAGGMDTQYF. The DNA is TGCAGTGCTAGAGAGGCAGGGGGTATGGATACGCAGTATTTT.